This T cell receptor beta chain came from a study of blood T cell repertoires in COVID-19. As for the study in general: Some COVID-19 samples were acute and others convalescent; all came from the United States, Italy and Spain. T cells, B-cell-depleted T cells, or PBMCs provided the cDNA or gDNA that served as material.

Per the authors' pipeline: How many nucleated cells were present was estimated from reference gene primer amplification. Using immunoSEQ multiplex PCR, the repertoire was profiled, and TCRdb retains in-frame clones only, with some absent. That table is the source of V, J and clone size, and D and trimming were worked out from the DNA. The profile shows fewer than 400,000 clones, 80% to 90% of them singletons. Trimming cost V 1 base and J 0 bases; bases outside gene matches: 11. The CDR3 runs to 19 residues. Germline lookup yields CDR1 SGHRS and CDR2 YFSETQ. What was sequenced was PBMCs or T cells enriched from blood (not recorded which). This receptor was taken from a man aged 25-45 years who had recovered from COVID-19. The chain is built from TRBV5-1 and TRBJ1-5; 9 positions agree with TRBD1. This CDR3 reads CASSLTSRDREDSNQPQHF. CDR3 nucleotides: TGCGCCAGCAGCTTGACATCTAGGGACAGGGAAGATAGCAATCAGCCCCAGCATTTT.